The 11 T cell receptor beta chains below come from one sample, sequenced in a study of cytomegalovirus exposure and HLA in healthy donors. Primers for the PCR totalled 60 Vbeta and 13 Jbeta. Measured with immunoSEQ multiplex PCR; TCRdb has only the in-frame clones, and not every one. The repertoire holds tens of thousands of clones, with under 85% as singletons. Sequencing was carried out using PBMCs. All receptors derive from a woman between 40 and 50 years old in good health and CMV-seronegative.

The rearrangement uses TRBV27 and TRBJ1-3; TRBD1 matches 7 bases. Germline V gives CDR1 MNHEY, CDR2 SMNVEV (reference sequence). With V trimmed by 5 bases and J by 11 bases, 9 bases remained unmatched. This CDR3 is built from 13 residues. The CDR3 coding sequence is TGTGCCAGCAGTGACCGACAGGGTCGCGCCATATATTTT. It is translated as CASSDRQGRAIYF.

This chain uses TRBV2 with TRBJ1-5, with D tentatively TRBD1 (6 bases). CDR1 and CDR2 from the germline V gene are SNHLY and FYNNEI. Trimming pared 5 bases from V and 11 bases from J, leaving 22 bases between. The CDR3 runs to 15 residues. The CDR3 spells CASSNGTPWWAAQHF. The DNA for the CDR3 is TGTGCCAGCAGTAACGGGACACCGTGGTGGGCAGCCCAGCATTTT.

This sequence joins TRBV19 and TRBJ2-1; 10 nucleotides align to TRBD2. Trimming removed 4 bases from V and 10 bases from J; junction bases left unmatched: 10. CDR1 LNHDA and CDR2 SQIVND come from the germline V gene (reference sequence). The CDR3 is made up of 15 amino acids. CDR3 in DNA: TGTGCCAGTAGTACTAGACTAGCGGGCCCTCGGGAGCAGTTCTTC. This codes for CASSTRLAGPREQFF. Based on the CDR3 plus reference TRBV19 and TRBJ2-1, the full variable domain is DGGITQSPKYLFRKEGQNVTLSCEQNLNHDAMYWYRQDPGQGLRLIYYSQIVNDFQKGDIAEGYSVSREKKESFPLTVTSAQKNPTAFYLCASSTRLAGPREQFFGPGTRLTVL.

The rearrangement joins TRBV23-1 to TRBJ2-3; the D gene is possibly TRBD1 (6 bases). TRBV23-1 is an ORF for which the function is uncertain. The CDR3 extends over 17 amino acids. Trimming took off 6 bases at V and 0 bases at J, with 19 bases between the two ends. The CDR3 spells CASSPKSGTRSTDTQYF. CDR3 in DNA: TGCGCCAGCAGCCCTAAATCAGGGACAAGAAGCACAGATACGCAGTATTTT.

CDR3 amino acids: CASSRTGGGDSGNTIYF. Written as DNA, the CDR3 is TGCGCCAGCAGCCGGACGGGAGGGGGCGACTCTGGAAACACCATATATTTT. The gene calls are TRBV5-1 and TRBJ1-3; 7 bases align to TRBD1. V shed 4 bases, J shed 0 bases, and the junction held 10 bases outside the gene matches. The CDR3 totals 17 residues. Germline V gene lookup returns CDR1 SGHRS and CDR2 YFSETQ.

The CDR3 DNA sequence: TGTGCCAGTAGTCCCTACAGGCGTCGGACTGAAGCTTTCTTT. Protein: CASSPYRRRTEAFF. The chain employs TRBV19 and TRBJ1-1; possible D gene TRBD1, 5 bases. Trimming cost V 5 bases and J 5 bases, with 15 bases left between them. The CDR3 loop spans 14 amino acids. Looked up from germline, CDR1 is LNHDA and CDR2 is SQIVND (reference sequence).

The genes are TRBV7-2 and TRBJ2-2; 13 bases map to TRBD2. The length of the CDR3 is 16 residues. Looked up from germline, CDR1 is SGHTA and CDR2 is FQGNSA. V lost 6 bases, J lost 5 bases, and 6 bases stayed unmatched. CDR3 coding DNA: TGTGCCAGCAGTCGGACTAGCGGGAGTATAACCGGGGAGCTGTTTTTT. It translates to CASSRTSGSITGELFF.

V and J are TRBV5-4 and TRBJ2-5; 9 nucleotides match TRBD2. The J call is uncertain, as TRBJ2-7 better fits the DNA end. The CDR3 covers 16 residues. Germline values: CDR1 SGHNT, CDR2 YYREEE (reference sequence). The CDR3 spells CASSQMASGRIDEQYF. The CDR3 nucleotides are TGTGCCAGCAGCCAAATGGCCAGCGGGAGGATCGACGAGCAGTACTTC.

The J gene is TRBJ1-5, the V gene TRBV7-9, with D perhaps TRBD1 (5 bases). The CDR3 contains 15 residues. Trimming removed 0 bases from V and 5 bases from J, with 11 bases in between. Germline-derived CDR1 and CDR2 are SEHNR and FQNEAQ (reference sequence). CDR3 loop: CASSLAETEYQPQHF. CDR3 nucleotides: TGTGCCAGCAGCTTAGCGGAGACAGAATATCAGCCCCAGCATTTT.

The V call is TRBV5-6, the J call TRBJ2-3; tentative D call: TRBD2 (6 bases). From germline, CDR1 is SGHDT and CDR2 YYEEEE. The length of the CDR3 is 13 residues. V lost 5 bases, J lost 5 bases, and 12 bases lay in between. The CDR3: CASSRIGGDTQYF. For the CDR3, the DNA is TGTGCCAGCAGTCGAATCGGGGGAGATACGCAGTATTTT.

V gene TRBV7-8 combines with J gene TRBJ2-2; TRBD2 matches 8 bases. The germline CDR1 and CDR2 sequences are SGHVS and FQNEAQ. The ends lost 5 bases at V and 3 bases at J; junction bases unmatched: 11. The CDR3 is made up of 17 amino acids. The CDR3 here is CASSPSSGSRYTGELFF. DNA for the CDR3: TGTGCCAGCAGCCCCTCGAGCGGGAGTCGATACACCGGGGAGCTGTTTTTT.